A selection of T cell receptor beta chains follows, all from one sample in a study of neoadjuvant anti-PD-1 for oral cavity cancer. Profiling relied on immunoSEQ multiplex PCR, and the TCRdb table lists in-frame clones only, not all of them. There are more than 7,000 clones in the sample; 40% to 60% occur only once, and approximately 10% lies in the top ten. The specimen comprised tumor tissue, sampled before nivolumab (anti-PD-1) treatment. These receptors were taken from a person aged 40-85 years with oral cavity squamous cell carcinoma. Each CDR3 is given with its conserved first and last residue. A D gene is named only where the DNA matches it firmly. Size is stated for part of the rows, as once, few or many counts, or as a class when the clone is expanded.

>.|.|TRBV6-6|TRBJ2-1
TGTGCCAGCGCCGGGAGTAATTCCTACAATGAGCAGTTCTTC
CASAGSNSYNEQFF
>few|.|TRBV11-1|TRBJ2-5
TGTGCCAGCAGCCTCGGTGAGACCCAGTACTTC
CASSLGETQYF
>few|.|TRBV19|TRBJ1-1
TGTGCCAGTACCCCGGGCAGGGTGAACACTGAAGCTTTCTTT
CASTPGRVNTEAFF
>.|.|TRBV6-4|TRBJ1-1
TGTGCCAGCAGTGCTTCGGGGAACACTGAAGCTTTCTTT
CASSASGNTEAFF
>medium-sized|.|TRBV10-2|TRBJ2-4
TGCGCCAGCAGTGTAAGGGAGAAGGACATTCAGTACTTC
CASSVREKDIQYF
>.|TRBD1|TRBV7-8|TRBJ1-1
TGTGCCAGCAGCTTAGTAACAGGGGCGAGGACTGAAGCTTTCTTT
CASSLVTGARTEAFF
>.|TRBD2|TRBV6-1|TRBJ2-7
TGTGCCAGCGGGCTAGCGGGAGGGCCCGGCGAGCAGTACTTC
CASGLAGGPGEQYF
>.|.|TRBV27|TRBJ2-3
TGTGCCAGCAGTTCCCAGGGTAATACGGATACGCAGTATTTT
CASSSQGNTDTQYF
>.|TRBD1|TRBV5-3|TRBJ2-2
TGTGCCAGAAGCCCCGGACAGGGGCACACCGGGGAGCTGTTTTTT
CARSPGQGHTGELFF
>large|TRBD1|TRBV11-3|TRBJ2-3
TGTGCCAGCAGCTCCGCCCGACAGGGACCCACAGATACGCAGTATTTT
CASSSARQGPTDTQYF
>medium-sized|.|TRBV4-1|TRBJ1-1
TGCGCCAGCAGCTCCCAATTCCCCGTCAGCCAGGGGACTGAAGCTTTCTTT
CASSSQFPVSQGTEAFF
>few|TRBD1|TRBV7-9|TRBJ2-7
TGTGCCAGCAGCTTACGGACAGGGAGAGACGAGCAGTACTTC
CASSLRTGRDEQYF
>.|TRBD1|TRBV7-6|TRBJ2-1
TGTGCCAGCAGCCCCCGGACAGGGTTTGGGGTAGACGGTGAGCAGTTCTTC
CASSPRTGFGVDGEQFF
>once|.|TRBV5-3|TRBJ1-5
TGTGCCAGCAGCTTGGAGGCCCAAGCGAGGCAGCCCCAGCATTTT
CASSLEAQARQPQHF
>few|TRBD2|TRBV27|TRBJ2-2
TGTGCCAGCAGTATAAGCGGGAGGGCCGTATTTGACGGGGAGCTGTTTTTT
CASSISGRAVFDGELFF
>.|.|TRBV30|TRBJ2-6
TGTGCCTGGACCAGGGTCGGTGGGGCCAACGTCCTGACTTTC
CAWTRVGGANVLTF
>few|.|TRBV27|TRBJ2-2
TGTGCCAGCTCTATGGCGAACACCGGGGAGCTGTTTTTT
CASSMANTGELFF
>.|.|TRBV6-1|TRBJ1-2
TGTGCCAGCAGTTTACAGATTTTTCTTTTCGTTGGCTACACCTTC
CASSLQIFLFVGYTF
>.|.|TRBV11-2|TRBJ1-2
TGTGCCAGCAGCTTAGGACAAAACTATGGCTACACCTTC
CASSLGQNYGYTF
>few|TRBD1|TRBV27|TRBJ2-7
TGTGCCAGCAGTCCAGGGACAGGGGCCTCCTACGAGCAGTACTTC
CASSPGTGASYEQYF
>.|.|TRBV27|TRBJ2-7
TGTGCCAGCAGTTTTCGGGACCCAGGGTCGTACGAGCAGTACTTC
CASSFRDPGSYEQYF
>few|.|TRBV15|TRBJ2-5
TGTGCCACCAGCAGAGTAGGCGGGCAGGGCCGAGAGACCCAGTACTTC
CATSRVGGQGRETQYF
>.|.|TRBV29-1|TRBJ1-4
TGCAGCGTAGGACTAGGAACTAATGAAAAACTGTTTTTT
CSVGLGTNEKLFF
>.|TRBD2|TRBV5-1|TRBJ2-7
TGCGCCAGCAGCTTGACCTCCGCTAGCGGCTCCTACGAGCAGTACTTC
CASSLTSASGSYEQYF
>few|.|TRBV10-3|TRBJ2-1
TGTGCCATCAGTGAAATGGTTTACAATGAGCAGTTCTTC
CAISEMVYNEQFF
>few|TRBD1|TRBV28|TRBJ1-1
TGTGCCAGCAGTGCAGGACAGGGGCGGACTGAAGCTTTCTTT
CASSAGQGRTEAFF
>few|.|TRBV7-9|TRBJ2-3
TGTGCCAGCAGCCTCCAGGGCGGTGGCACAGATACGCAGTATTTT
CASSLQGGGTDTQYF
>.|TRBD2|TRBV13|TRBJ2-3
TGTGCCAGCAGCTTAGGGTCTAGCGGGAGCACAGATACGCAGTATTTT
CASSLGSSGSTDTQYF
>.|TRBD1|TRBV30|TRBJ2-2
TGTGCCTGGAGTGTACAGGGGTCCGGGGAGCTGTTTTTT
CAWSVQGSGELFF
>few|.|TRBV6-1|TRBJ1-2
TGTGCCAGCAGTGCTGACTACTATGGCTACACCTTC
CASSADYYGYTF
>.|.|TRBV10-3|TRBJ1-1
TGTGCCATCGCGTATGCTGGAAACACTGAAGCTTTCTTT
CAIAYAGNTEAFF
>.|TRBD1|TRBV10-2|TRBJ1-4
TGCGCCAGCAGTGAGTCCGGACAGGGTGAGAAGGAAAAACTGTTTTTT
CASSESGQGEKEKLFF
>.|TRBD2|TRBV11-3|TRBJ2-3
TGTGCCAGCAGCGAGTCTGGGACTAGCGGGAGTAGGAATACGCAGTATTTT
CASSESGTSGSRNTQYF
>few|TRBD1|TRBV7-3|TRBJ2-1
TGTGCCAGCAGCTCCCAACAGGGGAATGAGCAGTTCTTC
CASSSQQGNEQFF
>once|.|TRBV28|TRBJ2-6
TGTGCCAGCAAGGGGAGATCTGGGGCCAACGTCCTGACTTTC
CASKGRSGANVLTF
>.|.|TRBV9|TRBJ2-1
TGTGCCAGCAGCTTCGGGGTAGCGACCAATGAGCAGTTCTTC
CASSFGVATNEQFF
>few|.|TRBV19|TRBJ2-1
TGTGCCAGTAGTGTACGACAGACAGTCAATGAGCAGTTCTTC
CASSVRQTVNEQFF
>few|.|TRBV14|TRBJ2-3
TGTGCCAGCAGCCAAGATCTTGGGGACACAGATACGCAGTATTTT
CASSQDLGDTDTQYF
>.|TRBD1|TRBV6-5|TRBJ1-1
TGTGCCAGCAGACGACAGGGGAACACTGAAGCTTTCTTT
CASRRQGNTEAFF
>.|.|TRBV6-5|TRBJ2-5
TGTGCCAGCAGTTCACCGAAGGGGCAAGAGACCCAGTACTTC
CASSSPKGQETQYF
>.|TRBD1|TRBV4-1|TRBJ1-2
TGCGCCAGCAGCCAAGTCCCGGGACAGGGGTTCTATGGCTACACCTTC
CASSQVPGQGFYGYTF
>few|.|TRBV10-1|TRBJ2-3
TGCGCCAGCAGTGAGTCGTTGGAAGATACGCAGTATTTT
CASSESLEDTQYF
>.|TRBD1|TRBV6-5|TRBJ1-2
TGCGCCAGCCGCATTGGACAGGGGACTATTGATGGCTACACCTTC
CASRIGQGTIDGYTF
>few|TRBD1|TRBV6-5|TRBJ1-1
TGTGCCAGCAGTCGGACAGGCGAGAACACTGAAGCTTTCTTT
CASSRTGENTEAFF